The clone carrying this T cell receptor (beta chain) came up a few times. The antigen is not known. TCRdb reprocessed the 5' RACE reads via MiXCR and lists one record per CDR3 protein. Among nearly 110,000 distinct CDR3 sequences listed, approximately 15% were seen once. The sample is drawn from a study of T-cell memory formation after mild COVID-19. Notes on the study in general: A subset of responding clones appeared in pre-infection memory, suggesting cross-reactive memory joined. Contracting clones, day 15 to 85, had balanced CD4/CD8, and later expanders favored CD4+. Contracting CD4+ clones sat mainly in CM and EM; CD8+ in EMRA.

The V end was cut by 0 bases, the J end by 4 bases, with 13 bases between. This CDR3 region has 16 residues. CDR1 is LNHNV, CDR2 YYDKDF, per germline (reference sequence). The sequencing input was PBMCs or a T cell subset sorted from them (not recorded which). This rearrangement joins TRBV15 to TRBJ2-1, with D hard to call. This TCR derives from an adult woman who had mild COVID-19 (a few samples of this study predate the infection). Cell type and time point are not known. The DNA of the CDR3 is TGTGCCACCAGCAGAGATTGGGGTAGTTGGTACAATGAGCAGTTCTTC. As protein: CATSRDWGSWYNEQFF.